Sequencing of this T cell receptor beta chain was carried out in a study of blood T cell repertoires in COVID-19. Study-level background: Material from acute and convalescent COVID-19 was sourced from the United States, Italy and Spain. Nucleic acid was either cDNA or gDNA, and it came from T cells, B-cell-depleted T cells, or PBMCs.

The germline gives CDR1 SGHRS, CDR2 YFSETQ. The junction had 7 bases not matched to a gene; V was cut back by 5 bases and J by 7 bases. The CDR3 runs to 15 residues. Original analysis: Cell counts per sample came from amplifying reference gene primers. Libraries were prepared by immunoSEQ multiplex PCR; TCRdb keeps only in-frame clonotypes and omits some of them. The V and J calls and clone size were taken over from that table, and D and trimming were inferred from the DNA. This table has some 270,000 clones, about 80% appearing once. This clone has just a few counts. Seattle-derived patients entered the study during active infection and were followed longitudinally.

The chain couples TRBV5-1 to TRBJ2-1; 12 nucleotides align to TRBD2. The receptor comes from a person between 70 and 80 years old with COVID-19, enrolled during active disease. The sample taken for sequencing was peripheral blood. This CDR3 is CASSTGLAGLNEQFF. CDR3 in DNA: TGCGCCAGCAGTACGGGACTAGCGGGTCTTAATGAGCAGTTCTTC.